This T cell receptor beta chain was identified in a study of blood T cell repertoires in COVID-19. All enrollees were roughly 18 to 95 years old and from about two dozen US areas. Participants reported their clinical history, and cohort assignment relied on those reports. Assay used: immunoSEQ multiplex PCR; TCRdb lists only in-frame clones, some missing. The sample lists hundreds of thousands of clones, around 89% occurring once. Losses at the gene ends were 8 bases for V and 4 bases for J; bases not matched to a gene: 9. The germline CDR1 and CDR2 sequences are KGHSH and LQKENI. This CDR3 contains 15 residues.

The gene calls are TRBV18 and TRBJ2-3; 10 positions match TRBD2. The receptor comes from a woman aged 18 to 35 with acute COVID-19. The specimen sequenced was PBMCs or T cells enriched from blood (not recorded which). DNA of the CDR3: TGTGCCAGCCAGACCGGGACTAGCGAAGCAGATACGCAGTATTTT. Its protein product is CASQTGTSEADTQYF.